This T cell receptor (beta chain) was sequenced for a study of shared clonotypes between healthy human individuals. Study results and caveats: Sampling involved blood alone; tissue repertoires likely differ. Some naive CD4 clonotypes, roughly 4.8%, turned up in common across four donors.

The naive CD8 fraction comprised CD45RO-negative cells positively selected for CCR7 and excluded terminally differentiated effector memory CD45RA+ cells. Worth noting for this clone: Its specificity is not known.

Each replicate PCR on the sorted subsets used 150 to 200 ng DNA (approximately 27,000 T cell genomes). Using immunoSEQ multiplex PCR, the repertoire was profiled, and TCRdb retains in-frame clones only, with some absent. The sample carries hundreds of thousands of clones, nearly 97% recorded once. The receptor was isolated from a woman in her 30s in good health. The sample consisted of naive CD8+ T cells sorted from blood.

CDR3 bases: TGTGCCAGCAGCTTGGATTTGGCGGGAGGCCTAAGCACAGATACGCAGTATTTT. It translates to CASSLDLAGGLSTDTQYF. The J gene is TRBJ2-3, the V gene TRBV5-6; 8 positions agree with TRBD2. Germline CDR1 and CDR2: SGHDT and YYEEEE. Trimming removed 0 bases from V and 0 bases from J; junction bases left unmatched: 9. CDR3 length equals 18 residues.